This TCR beta chain appears in the sequencing data of a study of cytomegalovirus exposure and HLA in healthy donors. The CDR3 spans 18 residues. The V gene end was trimmed by 1 base and the J gene end by 3 bases; junction bases not matched to a gene: 11. Germline-derived CDR1 and CDR2 are MGHRA and YSYEKL. The study, taken as a whole, reports: Researchers counted around 160 TCR beta chains as cytomegalovirus-associated. Despite most TCR sequences being rare, some public TCRs occurred in many donors. Reports credit the classifier with highly specific, highly sensitive diagnosis of cytomegalovirus status. In vitro work confirmed that a few CMV-associated chains recognize CMV antigens.

Sequenced by immunoSEQ multiplex PCR; TCRdb stores in-frame clones only, minus some. This sample yields fewer than 150,000 clones, of which 88% are seen a single time; 4% to 5.5% belongs to the top ten. In the case of this clone: The antigen is not known.

This chain uses TRBV4-1 with TRBJ1-5; 8 bases match TRBD1. This sequence was found in a man aged 18 to 30 in good health and CMV-seropositive. Specimen: PBMCs. CDR3 protein: CASSQARTTGGTNQPQHF. Written as DNA, the CDR3 is TGCGCCAGCAGCCAAGCCCGAACTACAGGGGGAACCAATCAGCCCCAGCATTTT.